Presented here are 2 T cell receptor beta chains from one specimen sequenced in a study of cytomegalovirus exposure and HLA in healthy donors. With 60 Vbeta and 13 Jbeta primers, the PCR was carried out. Only in-frame clones appear in the TCRdb table, and some are missing; sequencing was by immunoSEQ multiplex PCR. Of roughly 80,000 clones listed, approximately 84% are singletons. The material sequenced was PBMCs. Source of these receptors: a woman aged 45-65 years in good health and CMV-seronegative.

This clone was observed a few times. This rearrangement joins TRBV12-2 to TRBJ2-3; TRBD2 is the table's D call and was not checked against the DNA. TRBV12-2 is described as a pseudogene. The length of the CDR3 is 16 residues. CDR3 sequence reads: CASRLASSGGTDTQYF. The DNA of the CDR3 is TGTGCAAGTCGCTTAGCTTCTAGCGGGGGCACAGATACGCAGTATTTT.

CDR3 region: CASRPTGTEYNEQFF. For the CDR3, the DNA is TGTGCCAGCAGACCCACCGGGACAGAGTACAATGAGCAGTTCTTC. This sequence joins TRBV2 and TRBJ2-1; 7 nucleotides align to TRBD1. This CDR3 contains 15 residues. Germline V gene lookup returns CDR1 SNHLY and CDR2 FYNNEI. J gave up 4 bases and V 6 bases, and 9 bases lay outside the gene matches.